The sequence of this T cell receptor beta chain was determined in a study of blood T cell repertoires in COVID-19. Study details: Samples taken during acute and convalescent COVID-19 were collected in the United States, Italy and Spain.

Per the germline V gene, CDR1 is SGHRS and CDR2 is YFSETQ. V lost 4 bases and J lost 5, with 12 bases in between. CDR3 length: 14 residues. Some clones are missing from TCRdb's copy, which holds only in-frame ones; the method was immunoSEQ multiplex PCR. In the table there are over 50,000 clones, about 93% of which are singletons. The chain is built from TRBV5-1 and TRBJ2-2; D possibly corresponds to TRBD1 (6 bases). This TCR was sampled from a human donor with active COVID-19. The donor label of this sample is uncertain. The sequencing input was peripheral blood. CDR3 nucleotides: TGCGCCAGCAGCACCGAACAGGGTACCGGGGAGCTGTTTTTT. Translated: CASSTEQGTGELFF.